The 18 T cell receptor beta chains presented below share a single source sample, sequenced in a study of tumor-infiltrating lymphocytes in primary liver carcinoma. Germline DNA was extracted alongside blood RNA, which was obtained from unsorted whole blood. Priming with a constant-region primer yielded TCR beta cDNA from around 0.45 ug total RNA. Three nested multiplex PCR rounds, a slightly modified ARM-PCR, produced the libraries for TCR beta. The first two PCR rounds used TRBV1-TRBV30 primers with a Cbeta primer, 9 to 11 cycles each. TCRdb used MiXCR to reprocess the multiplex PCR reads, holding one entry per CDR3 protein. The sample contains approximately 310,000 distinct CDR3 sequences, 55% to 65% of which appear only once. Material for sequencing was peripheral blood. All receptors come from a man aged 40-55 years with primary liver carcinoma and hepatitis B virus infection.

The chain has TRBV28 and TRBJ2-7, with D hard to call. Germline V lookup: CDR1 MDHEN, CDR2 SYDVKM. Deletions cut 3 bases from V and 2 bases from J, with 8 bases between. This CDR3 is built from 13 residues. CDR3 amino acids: CASSFRTPYEQYF. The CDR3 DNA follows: TGTGCCAGCAGTTTTCGGACCCCCTACGAGCAGTACTTC.

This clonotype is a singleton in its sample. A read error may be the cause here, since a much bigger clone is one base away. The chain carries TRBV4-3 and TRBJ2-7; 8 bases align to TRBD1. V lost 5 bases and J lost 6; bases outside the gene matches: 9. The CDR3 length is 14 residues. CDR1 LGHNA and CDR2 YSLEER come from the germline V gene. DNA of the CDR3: TGCGCCAGCAGCGGCCGGGACAGGCTCGGCGAGCAGTACTTC. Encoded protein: CASSGRDRLGEQYF.

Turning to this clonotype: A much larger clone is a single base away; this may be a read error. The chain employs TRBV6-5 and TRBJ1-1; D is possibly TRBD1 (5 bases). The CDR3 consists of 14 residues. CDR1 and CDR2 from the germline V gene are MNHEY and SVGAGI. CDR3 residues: CASRGTGASTETFF. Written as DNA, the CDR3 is TGTGCCAGCAGAGGGACTGGTGCGAGCACTGAAACTTTCTTT.

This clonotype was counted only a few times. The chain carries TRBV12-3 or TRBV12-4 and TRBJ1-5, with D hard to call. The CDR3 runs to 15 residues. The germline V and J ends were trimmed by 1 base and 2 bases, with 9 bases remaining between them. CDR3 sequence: CASSLVAQGNQPQHF. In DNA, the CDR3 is TGTGCCAGCAGTTTAGTGGCCCAGGGCAATCAGCCCCAGCATTTT.

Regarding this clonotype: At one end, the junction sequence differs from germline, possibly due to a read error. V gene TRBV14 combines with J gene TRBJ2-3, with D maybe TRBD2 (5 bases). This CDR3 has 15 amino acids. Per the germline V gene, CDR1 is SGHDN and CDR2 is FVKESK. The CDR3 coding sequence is TGTGCCAGCACTAACGGGGTTAACGTGGTAGATACGAAGTATTTT. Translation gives CASTNGVNVVDTKYF.

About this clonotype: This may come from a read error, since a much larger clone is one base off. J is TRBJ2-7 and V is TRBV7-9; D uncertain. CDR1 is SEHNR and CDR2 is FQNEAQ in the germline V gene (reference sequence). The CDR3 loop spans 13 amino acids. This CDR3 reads CANSLNQAYEQYF. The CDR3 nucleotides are TGTGCCAACAGCTTAAATCAGGCTTACGAGCAGTACTTC.

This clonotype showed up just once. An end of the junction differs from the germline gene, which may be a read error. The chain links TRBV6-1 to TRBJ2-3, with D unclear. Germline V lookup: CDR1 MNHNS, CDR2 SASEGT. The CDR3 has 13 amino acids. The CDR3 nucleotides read TGTGCCAGCACCAGACAAGTTCCAGATACGCGGTATTTC. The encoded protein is CASTRQVPDTRYF.

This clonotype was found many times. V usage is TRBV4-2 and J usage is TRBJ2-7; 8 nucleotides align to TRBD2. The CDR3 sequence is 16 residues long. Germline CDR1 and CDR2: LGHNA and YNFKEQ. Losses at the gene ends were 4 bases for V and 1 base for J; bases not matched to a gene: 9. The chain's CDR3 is CASSLSGTDPSYEQYF. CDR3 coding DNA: TGTGCCAGCAGCCTTAGCGGGACGGACCCTTCCTACGAGCAGTACTTC.

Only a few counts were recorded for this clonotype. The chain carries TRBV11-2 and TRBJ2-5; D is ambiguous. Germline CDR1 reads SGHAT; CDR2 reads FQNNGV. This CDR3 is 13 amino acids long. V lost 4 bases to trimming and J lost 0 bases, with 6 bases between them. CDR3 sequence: CASSWGHQETQYF. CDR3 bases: TGTGCCAGCAGCTGGGGTCACCAAGAGACCCAGTACTTC.

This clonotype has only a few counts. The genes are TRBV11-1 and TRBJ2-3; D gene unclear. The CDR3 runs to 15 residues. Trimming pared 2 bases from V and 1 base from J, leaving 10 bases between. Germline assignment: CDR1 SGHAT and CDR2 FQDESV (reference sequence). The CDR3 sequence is CASSLFTVRTDTQYF. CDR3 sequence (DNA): TGTGCCAGCAGCTTATTTACGGTACGCACAGATACGCAGTATTTT.

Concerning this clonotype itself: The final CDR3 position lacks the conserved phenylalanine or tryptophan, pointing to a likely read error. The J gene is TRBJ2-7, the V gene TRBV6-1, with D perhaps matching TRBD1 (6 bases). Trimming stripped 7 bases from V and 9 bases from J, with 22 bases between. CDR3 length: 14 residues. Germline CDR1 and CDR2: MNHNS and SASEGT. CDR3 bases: TGTGCCAGCAATCGCCTAGTGGGAGAAGGGGGGCAGTACTAC. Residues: CASNRLVGEGGQYY.

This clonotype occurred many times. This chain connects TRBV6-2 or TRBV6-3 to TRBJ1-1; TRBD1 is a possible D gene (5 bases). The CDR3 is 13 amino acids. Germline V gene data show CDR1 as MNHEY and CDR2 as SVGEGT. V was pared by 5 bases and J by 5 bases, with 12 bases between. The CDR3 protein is CASSPGSGTEAFF. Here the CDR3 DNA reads TGTGCCAGCAGTCCAGGGTCGGGAACTGAAGCTTTCTTT.

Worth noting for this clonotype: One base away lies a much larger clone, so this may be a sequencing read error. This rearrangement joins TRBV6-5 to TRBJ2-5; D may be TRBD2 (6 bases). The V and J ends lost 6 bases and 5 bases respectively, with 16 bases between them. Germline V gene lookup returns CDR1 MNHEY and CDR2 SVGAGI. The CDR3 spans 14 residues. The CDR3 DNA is TGTGCCAGCAGCCCGACAGCGGGCCATGAGACCCAGTACTTC. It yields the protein CASSPTAGHETQYF.

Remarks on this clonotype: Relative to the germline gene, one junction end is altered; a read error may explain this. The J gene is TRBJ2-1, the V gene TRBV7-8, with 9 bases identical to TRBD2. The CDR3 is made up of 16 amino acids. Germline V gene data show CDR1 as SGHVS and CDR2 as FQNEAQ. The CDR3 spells CVSSPSRGGRDNEQFF. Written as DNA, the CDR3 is TGTGTCAGCAGCCCCTCTCGAGGCGGGAGGGACAATGAGCAGTTCTTC.

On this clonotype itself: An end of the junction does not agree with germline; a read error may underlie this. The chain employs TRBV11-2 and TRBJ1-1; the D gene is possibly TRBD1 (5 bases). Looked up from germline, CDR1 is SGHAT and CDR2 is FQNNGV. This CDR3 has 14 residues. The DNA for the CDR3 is TGTGCCAGCACCCCTGGGGGGAGAAGATCTGAGGCTTTCTTT. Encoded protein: CASTPGGRRSEAFF.

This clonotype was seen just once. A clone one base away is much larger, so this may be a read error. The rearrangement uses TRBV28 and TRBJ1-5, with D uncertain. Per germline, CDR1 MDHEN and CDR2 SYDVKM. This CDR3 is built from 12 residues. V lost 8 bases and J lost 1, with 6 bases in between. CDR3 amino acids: CASAKSNQPQHF. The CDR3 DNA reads TGTGCCAGCGCGAAGAGCAATCAGCCCCAGCATTTT.

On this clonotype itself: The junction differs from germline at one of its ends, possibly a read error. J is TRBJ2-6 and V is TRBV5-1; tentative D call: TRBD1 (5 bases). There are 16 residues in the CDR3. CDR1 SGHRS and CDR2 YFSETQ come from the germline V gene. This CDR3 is CASSQTTVSGANILTF. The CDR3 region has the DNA TGCGCCAGCAGCCAAACGACCGTCTCTGGGGCCAACATCCTGACTTTC.

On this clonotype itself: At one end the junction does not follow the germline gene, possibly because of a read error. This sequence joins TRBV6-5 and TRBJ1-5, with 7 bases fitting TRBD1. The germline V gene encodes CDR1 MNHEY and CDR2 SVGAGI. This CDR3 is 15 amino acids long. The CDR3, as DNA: TGTGCCAGCAGCTTCCGACAGGGTACCAATCAGTCCCATCATTTT. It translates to CASSFRQGTNQSHHF.